Listed here are 10 T cell receptor beta chains from one sample, sequenced in a study of shared clonotypes between healthy human individuals. TCRdb's copy holds only in-frame clones and misses some; the assay was immunoSEQ multiplex PCR. The sample carries around 2,000,000 clones, 95% recorded once. Sequenced sample: naive CD4+ T cells sorted from blood. The subset denotes: CD45RA+ positively selected. The receptors shown here come from a man aged 18 to 29 in good health.

The rearrangement joins TRBV6-5 to TRBJ2-2; TRBD2 matches 12 bases. Germline V lookup: CDR1 MNHEY, CDR2 SVGAGI. J lost 6 bases, V lost 5 bases, and 4 bases had no gene match. The CDR3 is 15 residues long. The CDR3 is CASSRLAGVPGELFF. In nucleotides, the CDR3 is TGTGCCAGCAGTAGACTAGCGGGAGTACCCGGGGAGCTGTTTTTT.

J is TRBJ2-5 and V is TRBV19; 9 bases agree with TRBD1. Germline loops: CDR1 LNHDA, CDR2 SQIVND (reference sequence). The junction had 9 bases not matched to a gene; V was cut back by 2 bases and J by 5 bases. This CDR3 contains 16 residues. This CDR3 is CASSITPRTGVETQYF. In nucleotides, the CDR3 is TGTGCCAGTAGTATAACGCCCCGGACAGGGGTGGAGACCCAGTACTTC. Drawing the rest from reference TRBV19 and TRBJ2-5, the complete variable domain is DGGITQSPKYLFRKEGQNVTLSCEQNLNHDAMYWYRQDPGQGLRLIYYSQIVNDFQKGDIAEGYSVSREKKESFPLTVTSAQKNPTAFYLCASSITPRTGVETQYFGPGTRLLVL.

The gene calls are TRBV7-6 and TRBJ1-2, with D possibly matching TRBD1 (5 bases). This CDR3 comprises 13 residues. V lost 5 bases and J lost 4, with 11 bases in between. In germline, CDR1 is SGHVS, CDR2 FNYEAQ. The CDR3: CASSQNGAYGYTF. In DNA form, the CDR3 reads TGTGCCAGCAGCCAAAACGGGGCCTATGGCTACACCTTC.

V is TRBV28 and J is TRBJ1-3, with D uncertain. V was clipped by 4 bases and J by 5 bases, with 9 bases between them. Germline CDR1 is MDHEN and CDR2 is SYDVKM. The CDR3 has 13 amino acids. Here the CDR3 DNA reads TGTGCCAGCAGTTCCCCAGGCCGAAACACCATATATTTT. This codes for CASSSPGRNTIYF.

This sequence joins TRBV7-9 and TRBJ2-7; the match to TRBD2 covers 7 bases. Germline V gene sequence: CDR1 SEHNR, CDR2 FQNEAQ (reference sequence). With 0 bases clipped from V and 3 bases from J, the junction kept 5 bases outside the gene matches. The CDR3 is 15 amino acids. The CDR3 here is CASSLAGGRDYEQYF. In nucleotides, the CDR3 is TGTGCCAGCAGCTTAGCTGGGGGGAGGGACTACGAGCAGTACTTC.

The rearrangement links TRBV5-4 to TRBJ2-2; TRBD1 agrees at 7 bases. Germline V lookup: CDR1 SGHNT, CDR2 YYREEE (reference sequence). CDR3 length equals 15 residues. V dropped 4 bases and J dropped 6; count of bases not matched to a gene: 9. CDR3 amino acids: CASSLASTGAGELFF. Written as DNA, the CDR3 is TGTGCCAGCAGCCTCGCATCTACAGGGGCCGGGGAGCTGTTTTTT.

V is TRBV11-3 and J is TRBJ2-3; perhaps TRBD2 as D (6 bases). CDR3 size: 14 residues. V was pared by 5 bases and J by 4 bases, with 13 bases between. Germline V gene sequence: CDR1 SGHNT, CDR2 YENEEA. CDR3 in DNA: TGTGCCAGCAGCATCCGGGACTCATCAGATACGCAGTATTTT. Protein sequence: CASSIRDSSDTQYF.

The rearrangement joins TRBV6-5 to TRBJ2-7, with TRBD1 as a possible D gene (5 bases). Trimming pared 4 bases from V and 8 bases from J, leaving 12 bases between. Germline V gene lookup returns CDR1 MNHEY and CDR2 SVGAGI. The CDR3 covers 12 residues. CDR3 nucleotide sequence: TGTGCCAGCAGTTCTGTGGACACCCAGCAGTACTTC. Amino acids: CASSSVDTQQYF.

Worth noting for this clone: This CDR3 is also generated by other DNA sequences in the sample. V gene TRBV7-9 combines with J gene TRBJ1-4; 8 positions match TRBD1. Losses at the gene ends were 3 bases for V and 8 bases for J; bases not matched to a gene: 5. The germline gives CDR1 SEHNR, CDR2 FQNEAQ (reference sequence). The CDR3 is 14 amino acids. CDR3 DNA: TGTGCCAGCAGCTTTGGACAGGGCAGAGAAAAACTGTTTTTT. Protein: CASSFGQGREKLFF.

The CDR3 region has the DNA TGTGCCAGCAGCTCCGACAGGGTCTATGGCTACACCTTC. This encodes CASSSDRVYGYTF. J is TRBJ1-2 and V is TRBV11-1, with TRBD1 matching over 7 bases. Unmatched junction bases numbered 3, after V lost 4 bases and J lost 4 bases. Germline CDR1 reads SGHAT; CDR2 reads FQDESV (reference sequence). This CDR3 comprises 13 residues.